This T cell receptor (beta chain) was recorded in a study of response to subunit inactivated influenza vaccine. Whole-study findings and limits: Each seasonal influenza vaccination recruits few new T cells, the authors suggested.

TCRdb fed the RT-PCR reads into MiXCR, producing one record per CDR3 protein. This sample carries fewer than 750,000 distinct CDR3 sequences, approximately 14% of them seen once, and the ten largest clones take around 10%. Germline V gives CDR1 SGHVS, CDR2 FNYEAQ. The CDR3 runs to 15 residues. V gave up 2 bases and J gave up 3 bases; unmatched junction bases: 7. For this clonotype: Its antigen is unidentified.

The rearrangement uses TRBV7-6 and TRBJ2-7; 7 nucleotides agree with TRBD2. The material was PBMCs from blood, obtained 11 to 12 days after vaccination. The TCR comes from a man aged 45-65 years who received an inactivated influenza vaccine. The CDR3 region is CASSLSPSGYYEQYF. As DNA, the CDR3 is TGTGCCAGCAGCTTATCCCCTAGCGGATACTACGAGCAGTACTTC.